Listed here are 7 T cell receptor beta chains from one sample, sequenced in a study of OX40 agonist ivuxolimab in advanced cancers. The protocol was immunoSEQ multiplex PCR, while the TCRdb copy is restricted to in-frame clones and leaves out a portion. The table records about 38,000 clones, almost 80% of them present only once. This specimen was CD4+ or CD8+ T cells sorted from blood, taken in a trial of the OX40 agonist ivuxolimab. All receptors come from an adult with an advanced solid tumor such as melanoma, head and neck, liver or kidney cancer.

This clone was observed once. The genes are TRBV4-3 and TRBJ2-7; tentative D call: TRBD1 (5 bases). The ends were cut back, 3 bases at V and 5 bases at J, with 14 bases in the middle. This CDR3 has 14 amino acids. Germline V lookup: CDR1 LGHNA, CDR2 YSLEER. CDR3 DNA sequence: TGCGCCAGCAGCCACGGCAGGGTTTTCGACGAGCAGTACTTC. Encoded protein: CASSHGRVFDEQYF.

The chain uses TRBV11-2 and TRBJ2-5, with 8 bases that match TRBD2. V dropped 0 bases and J dropped 1; count of bases not matched to a gene: 1. Germline CDR1 and CDR2: SGHAT and FQNNGV. This CDR3 comprises 15 residues. Here the CDR3 reads CASSLDGGAQETQYF. The CDR3 bases are TGTGCCAGCAGCTTAGACGGGGGGGCCCAAGAGACCCAGTACTTC.

V and J are TRBV9 and TRBJ2-1; TRBD2 matches at 11 bases. The CDR3 spans 13 residues. After removal of 3 bases from V and 12 bases from J, the junction contained 5 bases not matched to a gene. The germline V gene encodes CDR1 SGDLS and CDR2 YYNGEE. CDR3 nucleotide sequence: TGTGCCAGCAGCGCAACTAGCGGGAGCGCGCAGTTCTTC. The encoded protein is CASSATSGSAQFF.

This chain uses TRBV2 with TRBJ2-5; 7 bases line up with TRBD1. The germline CDR1 and CDR2 sequences are SNHLY and FYNNEI. The CDR3 sequence is 13 residues long. After removal of 6 bases from V and 4 bases from J, the junction contained 5 bases not matched to a gene. In DNA, the CDR3 is TGTGCCAGCAGACTAACAGGGGTAGAGACCCAGTACTTC. It translates to CASRLTGVETQYF.

The chain recombines TRBV5-6 with TRBJ2-7; 7 bases line up with TRBD1. V lost 1 base, J lost 3 bases, and 7 bases stayed unmatched. The CDR3 is made up of 15 amino acids. The germline CDR1 and CDR2 sequences are SGHDT and YYEEEE. CDR3 sequence reads: CASSLSGTAYYEQYF. Here the CDR3 DNA reads TGTGCCAGCAGCTTGTCCGGGACAGCCTACTACGAGCAGTACTTC.

This clone was recorded only once. The V and J genes are TRBV7-9 and TRBJ2-3; 12 bases match TRBD2. Germline V gene lookup returns CDR1 SEHNR and CDR2 FQNEAQ (reference sequence). V shed 5 bases and J 3 bases; nucleotides not matched to a gene: 3. The CDR3 consists of 15 residues. The CDR3 spells CASSILAGGTDTQYF. CDR3 nucleotide sequence: TGTGCCAGCAGCATACTAGCGGGGGGAACAGATACGCAGTATTTT.

The V gene is TRBV7-8, the J gene TRBJ2-7; TRBD1 might be the D (6 bases). With 2 bases removed from V and 12 bases from J, the gap between germline ends came to 17 bases. This CDR3 comprises 13 residues. Per the germline V gene, CDR1 is SGHVS and CDR2 is FQNEAQ. CDR3 loop: CASSLPLGTTRYF. The CDR3 nucleotides are TGTGCCAGCAGCTTACCACTCGGGACAACCAGGTACTTC.